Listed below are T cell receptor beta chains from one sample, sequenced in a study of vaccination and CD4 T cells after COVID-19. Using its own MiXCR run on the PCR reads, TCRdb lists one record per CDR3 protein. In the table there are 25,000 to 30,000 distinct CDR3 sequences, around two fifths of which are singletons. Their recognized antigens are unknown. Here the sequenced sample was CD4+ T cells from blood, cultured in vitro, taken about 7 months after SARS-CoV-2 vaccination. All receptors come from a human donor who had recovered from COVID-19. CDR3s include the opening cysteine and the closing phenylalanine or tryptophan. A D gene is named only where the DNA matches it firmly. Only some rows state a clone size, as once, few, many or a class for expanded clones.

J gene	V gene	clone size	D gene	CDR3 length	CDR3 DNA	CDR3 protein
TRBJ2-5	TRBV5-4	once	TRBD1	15	TGTGCCAGCAGCTTCGAGACAGGGGGGTCAGAGACCCAGTACTTC	CASSFETGGSETQYF
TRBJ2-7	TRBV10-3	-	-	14	TGTGCCATCACAGACAGCGAAGCAGCCTACGAGCAGTACTTC	CAITDSEAAYEQYF
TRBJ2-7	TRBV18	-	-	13	TGTGCCAGCTCACCACCAGGTGTGGACGAGCAGTACTTC	CASSPPGVDEQYF
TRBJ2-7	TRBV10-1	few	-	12	TGCGCCAGCAGTGACAGGGCCTACGAGCAGTACTTC	CASSDRAYEQYF
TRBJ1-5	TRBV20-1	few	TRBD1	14	TGCAGTGCTAGCAACAGGGGAGGCAATCAGCCCCAGCATTTT	CSASNRGGNQPQHF
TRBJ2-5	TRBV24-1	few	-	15	TGTGCCACCAGTGATTCGAGGGCCCTGAGGGAGACCCAGTACTTC	CATSDSRALRETQYF
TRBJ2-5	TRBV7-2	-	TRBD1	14	TGTGCCAGCAGCTTAAACAGGGGAAGAGAGACCCAGTACTTC	CASSLNRGRETQYF
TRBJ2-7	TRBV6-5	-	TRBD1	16	TGTGCCAGCAGTTACTCCGGGACAGTGCCCTCCTACGAGCAGTACTTC	CASSYSGTVPSYEQYF
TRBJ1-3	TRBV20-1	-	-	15	TGCAGTGCTAGAGATCCCTCACAGGGTAGACACACCATATATTTT	CSARDPSQGRHTIYF
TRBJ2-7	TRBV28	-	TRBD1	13	TGTGCCAGCAGAACTGGACAGGGCTACGAGCAGTACTTC	CASRTGQGYEQYF
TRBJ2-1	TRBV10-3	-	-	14	TGTGCCATCAGTCAAACGACCCGGGGTAATGAGCAGTTCTTC	CAISQTTRGNEQFF
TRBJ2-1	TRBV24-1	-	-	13	TGTGCCACGCCCTTAGCATCCTACAATGAGCAGTTCTTC	CATPLASYNEQFF
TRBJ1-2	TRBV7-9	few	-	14	TGTGCCAGCAGCTTAGACGGACCTAACTATGGCTACACCTTC	CASSLDGPNYGYTF
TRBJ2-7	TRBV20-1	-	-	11	TGCAGTGCCTCACAGGCCACCGAGCAGTACTTC	CSASQATEQYF
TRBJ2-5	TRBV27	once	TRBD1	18	TGTGCCAGCAGGCGATATGGGACAGGGGGCGCGGGATTAGAGACCCAGTACTTC	CASRRYGTGGAGLETQYF
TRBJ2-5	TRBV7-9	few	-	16	TGTGCCAGCAGCATCGTGCTGTCCGCCCTACAAGAGACCCAGTACTTC	CASSIVLSALQETQYF
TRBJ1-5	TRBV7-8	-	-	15	TGTGCCAGCAGCTTAGTCGGGGGGGGCAATCAGCCCCAGCATTTT	CASSLVGGGNQPQHF
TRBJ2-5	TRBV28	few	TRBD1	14	TGTGCCAGCACCGGGACAGGGGGCGGTGAGACCCAGTACTTC	CASTGTGGGETQYF
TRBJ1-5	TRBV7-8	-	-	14	TGTGCCAGCAGCCCCCAGGGCACTGGTCAGCCCCAGCATTTT	CASSPQGTGQPQHF
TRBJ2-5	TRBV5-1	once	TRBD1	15	TGCGCCAGCAGCTACGGGACAGGGTCCAGCCAGACCCAGTACTTC	CASSYGTGSSQTQYF
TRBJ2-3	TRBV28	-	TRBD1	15	TGTGCCAGCACTATGGGACAGGGGTCGGTGGATACGCAGTATTTT	CASTMGQGSVDTQYF
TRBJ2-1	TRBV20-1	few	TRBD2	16	TGCAGTGCTTTGGGAAGGGCTAGCGGATCCTACAATGAGCAGTTCTTC	CSALGRASGSYNEQFF
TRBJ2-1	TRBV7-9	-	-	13	TGTGCCAGCAGCTTATTTCCCGACAATGAGCAGTTCTTC	CASSLFPDNEQFF
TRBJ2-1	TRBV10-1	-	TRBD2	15	TGCGCCAGCAGTGAGTTTGGGACTAGCGTGATTGAGCAGTTCTTC	CASSEFGTSVIEQFF
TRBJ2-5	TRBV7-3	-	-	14	TGTGCCAGCAGCTTAATGCCAAGTGGCGAGACCCAGTACTTC	CASSLMPSGETQYF
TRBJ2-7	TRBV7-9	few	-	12	TGTGCCAGCAGCTGGGGGCGGGTAGAGAGATACTTC	CASSWGRVERYF
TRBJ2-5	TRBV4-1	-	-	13	TGCGCCAGCAGCCTATCCGAACGGGAGACCCAGTACTTC	CASSLSERETQYF
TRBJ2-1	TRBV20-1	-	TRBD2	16	TGCAGTGCTAGAGATCGTGAGGCGGGGGCCTACAATGAGCAGTTCTTC	CSARDREAGAYNEQFF
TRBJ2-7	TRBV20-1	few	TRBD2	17	TGCAGTGCTGGACTAGCGGGAGGGATTGGGGACACCTACGAGCAGTACTTC	CSAGLAGGIGDTYEQYF
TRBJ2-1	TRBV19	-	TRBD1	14	TGTGCCAGTAGTCCCCGGACAGGGCGCAATGAGCAGTTCTTC	CASSPRTGRNEQFF
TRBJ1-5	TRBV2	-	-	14	TGTGCCAGCACATTGGGGCAGGGGACACAGCCCCAGCATTTT	CASTLGQGTQPQHF
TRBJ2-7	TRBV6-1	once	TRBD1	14	TGTGCCAGCAGATTCGGACAGGGGGCCCCCGAGCAGTACTTC	CASRFGQGAPEQYF
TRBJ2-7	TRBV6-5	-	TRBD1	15	TGTGCCAGCAGTTACTCGAGGGACAGGGCCCACGAGCAGTACTTC	CASSYSRDRAHEQYF
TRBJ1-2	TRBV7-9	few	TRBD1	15	TGTGCCAGCAGCCCCAGCCGACAGGGTGGGTATGGCTACACCTTC	CASSPSRQGGYGYTF
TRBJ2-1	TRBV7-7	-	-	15	TGTGCCAGCAGCCTATCCCTAGACACTTACAATGAGCAGTTCTTC	CASSLSLDTYNEQFF
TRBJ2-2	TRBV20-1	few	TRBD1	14	TGCAGTGCTCCGGGACAGGCAAACACCGGGGAGCTGTTTTTT	CSAPGQANTGELFF
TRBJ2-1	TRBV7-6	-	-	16	TGTGCCAGCAGCTCCCCTTGGACAGATAACTACAATGAGCAGTTCTTC	CASSSPWTDNYNEQFF
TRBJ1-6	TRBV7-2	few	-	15	TGTGCCAGCAGCTTGGCGGGCCTCGGGAATTCACCCCTCCACTTT	CASSLAGLGNSPLHF
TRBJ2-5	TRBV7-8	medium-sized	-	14	TGTGCCAGCAGCCCCGGACAGATAGAAGAGACCCAGTACTTC	CASSPGQIEETQYF
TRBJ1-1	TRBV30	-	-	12	TGTGCCTGGAGTCCATACGGGGCCGAAGCTTTCTTT	CAWSPYGAEAFF
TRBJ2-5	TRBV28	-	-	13	TGTGCCAGCAGTTTACGGGGGGCGGAGACCCAGTACTTC	CASSLRGAETQYF
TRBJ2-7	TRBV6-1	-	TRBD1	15	TGTGCCAGCAGACATCCGGGACAGGGTAGGGACGAGCAGTACTTC	CASRHPGQGRDEQYF
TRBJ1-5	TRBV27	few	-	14	TGTGCCAGCACTTTGGGGGGGGCCGATCAGCCCCAGCATTTT	CASTLGGADQPQHF
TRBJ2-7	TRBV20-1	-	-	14	TGCAGTCTCCCCGGGGACGAGAGGAGCGACGAGCAGTACTTC	CSLPGDERSDEQYF
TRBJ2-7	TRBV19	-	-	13	TGTGCCAGTAGTCACCGGTCAACCTACGAGCAGTACTTC	CASSHRSTYEQYF
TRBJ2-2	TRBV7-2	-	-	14	TGTGCCAGCAGCTTAGAGGGGATCACCGGGGAGCTGTTTTTT	CASSLEGITGELFF
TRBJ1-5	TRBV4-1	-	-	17	TGCGCCAGCAGCCAAGGACGGGCAAAGTCGGGCAATCAGCCCCAGCATTTT	CASSQGRAKSGNQPQHF
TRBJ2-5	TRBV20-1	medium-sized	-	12	TGCAGTGCCCCCACGTTGGGGGAGACCCAGTACTTC	CSAPTLGETQYF
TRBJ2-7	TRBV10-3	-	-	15	TGTGCCATCAGCGAAGACCCCCGGGACGGCTACGAGCAGTACTTC	CAISEDPRDGYEQYF
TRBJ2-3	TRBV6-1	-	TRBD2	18	TGTGCCAGCAGCTCCAGGGGCGGGAGGGCCCGATGGGCAGATACGCAGTATTTT	CASSSRGGRARWADTQYF
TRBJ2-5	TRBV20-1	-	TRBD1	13	TGCAGTGCCGTGGACAGGCCGATTGAGACCCAGTACTTC	CSAVDRPIETQYF
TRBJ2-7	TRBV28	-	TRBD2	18	TGTGCCAGCAGTTTTAATGTTATCGGGAGGGACGGGTCCTACGAGCAGTACTTC	CASSFNVIGRDGSYEQYF
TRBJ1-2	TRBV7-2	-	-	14	TGTGCCAGCAGAACCACGGTAGGGCACTATGGCTACACCTTC	CASRTTVGHYGYTF
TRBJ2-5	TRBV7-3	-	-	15	TGTGCCAGCAGCTTAACGGATGGCCGTCAAGAGACCCAGTACTTC	CASSLTDGRQETQYF
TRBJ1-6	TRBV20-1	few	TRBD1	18	TGCAGTGCTAGAGCTCCGAACCTAATGACAGGGCAGAATTCACCCCTCCACTTT	CSARAPNLMTGQNSPLHF